A selection of T cell receptor beta chains follows, all from one sample in a study of CD8+ T cells in alopecia areata. TCRdb's copy holds only in-frame clones and misses some; the assay was immunoSEQ multiplex PCR. The data contain some 210,000 clones, around 62% of them singletons. Sequenced material: CD4+ T cells sorted from blood, taken at week 0. Receptors were obtained from a human donor with alopecia areata. CDR3s include the opening cysteine and the closing phenylalanine or tryptophan. D genes are given only for firm matches. Size tells how often a clone was seen (once, few, many) or the class of an expanded clone, and some rows leave it out.

>.|TRBJ1-5|TRBV28|.
TGTGCCAGCGGAAGTAGCAATCAGCCCCAGCATTTT
CASGSSNQPQHF
>.|TRBJ1-6|TRBV9|TRBD1
TGTGCCAGCAGCGTAACAGGGGTAAATTCACCCCTCCACTTT
CASSVTGVNSPLHF
>few|TRBJ2-1|TRBV9|TRBD1
TGTGCCAGCAGCCCAGGGGACAGGGGAAATGAGCAGTTCTTC
CASSPGDRGNEQFF
>.|TRBJ2-1|TRBV11-1|TRBD2
TGTGCCAGCAGCTTAGGGGGGACTAGCGGGCGGAGCTCCTACAATGAGCAGTTCTTC
CASSLGGTSGRSSYNEQFF
>few|TRBJ1-5|TRBV19|.
TGTGCCAGTAGTATTGAGGCTGTAGATCAGCCCCAGCATTTT
CASSIEAVDQPQHF
>.|TRBJ1-1|TRBV29-1|.
TGCAGCGTTGTTCTACAGAAAATGAACACTGAAGCTTTCTTT
CSVVLQKMNTEAFF
>.|TRBJ2-7|TRBV7-8|.
TGTGCCAGCAGCTCCCGCGGTCTAACTACGGGAGAGCAGTACTTC
CASSSRGLTTGEQYF
>.|TRBJ2-1|TRBV29-1|TRBD2
TGCAGCGTTCGAAGAGGGAGGGTTGGTCCCAATGAGCAGTTCTTC
CSVRRGRVGPNEQFF
>.|TRBJ2-2|TRBV9|.
TGTGCCAGCAGCGCGCGACTCACCGGGGAGCTGTTTTTT
CASSARLTGELFF
>.|TRBJ1-2|TRBV5-1|TRBD1
TGCGCCAGCAGCTTGGAGGTAGGGGGCTTCCTGGGCTACACCTTC
CASSLEVGGFLGYTF
>.|TRBJ1-1|TRBV29-1|.
TGCAGCACTCGTGGTAGGGAGGCGCGAGCTTTCTTT
CSTRGREARAFF
>.|TRBJ1-1|TRBV19|.
TGTGCCAGTAGTTTCCGACGGGACTACACTGAAGCTTTCTTT
CASSFRRDYTEAFF
>.|TRBJ2-2|TRBV4-1|TRBD2
TGCGCCAGCAGCCAAACTAGCGGGAGTTCGAACACCGGGGAGCTGTTTTTT
CASSQTSGSSNTGELFF
>few|TRBJ1-4|TRBV29-1|.
TGCAGCGTTGTGGGGACCACTAATGAAAAACTGTTTTTT
CSVVGTTNEKLFF
>.|TRBJ2-4|TRBV7-8|.
TGTGCCAGCAGCTTAACACAGTATATTCAGTACTTC
CASSLTQYIQYF
>once|TRBJ2-5|TRBV4-1|TRBD2
TGCGCCAGCAGCCAAGGGGGAGGGAGTTGGGAGACCCAGTACTTC
CASSQGGGSWETQYF
>few|TRBJ2-3|TRBV5-1|TRBD2
TGCGCCAGCAGCTTGACGCGGGAGGCCACAGATACGCAGTATTTT
CASSLTREATDTQYF
>.|TRBJ2-7|TRBV5-6|.
TGTGCCAGCAGCTCCCTTGGGCGGGCTAGTTCCTACGAGCAGTACTTC
CASSSLGRASSYEQYF
>.|TRBJ1-1|TRBV30|.
TGTGCCTCGTCCACAGGGAACACTGAAGCTTTCTTT
CASSTGNTEAFF
>.|TRBJ1-3|TRBV30|TRBD1
TGTGCCTGGAAACTGGGACAGAGCTCTGGAAACACCATATATTTT
CAWKLGQSSGNTIYF
>few|TRBJ1-2|TRBV30|.
TGTGCCTGGAGTAGTGGGTGGTCTGGCTACACCTTC
CAWSSGWSGYTF
>.|TRBJ1-2|TRBV27|.
TGTGCCAGCAGTTCGACTTTGGGAGGCTACACCTTC
CASSSTLGGYTF
>.|TRBJ1-1|TRBV6-1|.
TGTGCCAGCAGTCCTCGGAGGAGGGCTAACACTGAAGCTTTCTTT
CASSPRRRANTEAFF